One sample yielded the 25 T cell receptor beta chains listed below, sequenced in a study of T-cell reconstitution after alpha-beta-depleted transplantation in children. Library preparation (for TCRbeta) was performed with unique molecular identifiers. TCRdb analysed the PCR reads with MiXCR anew, one entry per CDR3 protein. The sample holds about 270,000 distinct CDR3 sequences, 9.9% seen once. This specimen consisted of PBMCs from the stem cell graft donor, obtained from the stem cell graft. The receptor source for this set is a human donor who donated a stem cell graft to a child with SCID.

The chain recombines TRBV29-1 with TRBJ2-1, with D uncertain. Germline V lookup: CDR1 SQVTM, CDR2 ANQGSEA. The CDR3 has 12 amino acids. Trimming shortened V by 3 bases and J by 9 bases, and 12 bases separated the two germline ends. The CDR3 protein is CSVEFGFGEQFF. CDR3 nucleotide sequence: TGCAGCGTTGAGTTCGGGTTCGGTGAGCAGTTCTTC.

This clonotype was seen many times. The V and J genes are TRBV19 and TRBJ2-1; D not certain. The CDR3 totals 15 residues. Germline loops: CDR1 LNHDA, CDR2 SQIVND (reference sequence). The ends were cut back, 6 bases at V and 0 bases at J, with 12 bases in the middle. The CDR3 reads CASSPGEASYNEQFF. CDR3 DNA: TGTGCCAGTAGCCCCGGCGAGGCCTCCTACAATGAGCAGTTCTTC.

This clonotype has a handful of counts. The V and J genes are TRBV9 and TRBJ2-3; D is ambiguous. This CDR3 has 16 amino acids. Germline CDR1 and CDR2: SGDLS and YYNGEE. The V end lost 0 bases, the J end lost 0 bases, and 11 bases lay between the germline ends. The CDR3 region is CASSVGPVLSTDTQYF. As DNA, the CDR3 is TGTGCCAGCAGCGTAGGGCCAGTCCTAAGCACAGATACGCAGTATTTT.

This clonotype was recorded a few times. The V and J genes are TRBV9 and TRBJ1-1, with D perhaps matching TRBD1 (5 bases). The V end was cut by 4 bases, the J end by 5 bases, with 15 bases between. Germline V CDR1 and CDR2: SGDLS, YYNGEE. This CDR3 comprises 14 residues. CDR3 sequence (DNA): TGTGCCAGCAGCCCTGCCTGGGGGGATACTGAAGCTTTCTTT. This translates into CASSPAWGDTEAFF.

This clonotype was seen ten or more times. CDR3 sequence reads: CASSYSPGRGGSDTQYF. CDR3 sequence (DNA): TGTGCCAGCAGCTATAGTCCAGGTCGCGGGGGCTCAGATACGCAGTATTTT. The chain couples TRBV12-3 or TRBV12-4 to TRBJ2-3; tentative D call: TRBD2 (7 bases). V dropped 6 bases and J dropped 4 bases, with 23 bases sitting between them. CDR3 length: 17 residues.

This clonotype was seen only a few times. The chain combines TRBV11-2 with TRBJ1-2, with no clear D. V dropped 1 base and J dropped 3 bases, with 12 bases sitting between them. CDR1 and CDR2 from the germline V gene are SGHAT and FQNNGV. The CDR3 is 15 residues long. The CDR3 nucleotides read TGTGCCAGCAGCTTAGTAATAGCAACCGACTATGGCTACACCTTC. This encodes CASSLVIATDYGYTF.

This clonotype appeared a few times. The chain is built from TRBV27 and TRBJ1-2; D call uncertain. Germline CDR1 MNHEY, CDR2 SMNVEV (reference sequence). The V gene lost 7 bases and the J gene lost 0 bases, with 9 bases spanning the gap. CDR3 length equals 13 residues. The CDR3 sequence is CASKGGPNYGYTF. Written as DNA, the CDR3 is TGTGCCAGCAAGGGCGGTCCTAACTATGGCTACACCTTC.

This clonotype turned up a few times. The chain combines TRBV18 with TRBJ2-7, with 11 nucleotides matching TRBD2. CDR3 length: 17 amino acids. CDR1 KGHSH and CDR2 LQKENI come from the germline V gene. With 3 bases clipped from V and 0 bases from J, the junction kept 7 bases outside the gene matches. CDR3 nucleotide sequence: TGTGCCAGCTCACCCTCTAGCGGGGGGTCGAGCTCCTACGAGCAGTACTTC. Translation gives CASSPSSGGSSSYEQYF.

This clonotype has ten or more counts. The CDR3 nucleotides are TGTGCCAGCAGTGTTGATAGCCAGACTAGCAGCACAGATACGCAGTATTTT. Its protein product is CASSVDSQTSSTDTQYF. The chain employs TRBV2 and TRBJ2-3, with TRBD2 matching over 7 bases. J gave up 0 bases and V 4 bases, and 10 bases lay outside the gene matches. The CDR3 is 17 residues long. Per germline, CDR1 SNHLY and CDR2 FYNNEI.

The V and J genes are TRBV4-1 and TRBJ2-2; no clear D. The germline V gene has CDR1 MGHRA and CDR2 YSYEKL. V lost 0 bases to trimming and J lost 5 bases, with 10 bases between them. The CDR3 loop spans 15 amino acids. The CDR3 spells CASSQDSSRTGELFF. CDR3 nucleotides: TGCGCCAGCAGCCAAGACTCTAGTCGGACCGGGGAGCTGTTTTTT.

This clonotype was seen many times. The rearrangement joins TRBV15 to TRBJ1-6; possibly TRBD1 for D (5 bases). The CDR3 extends over 15 amino acids. Trimming stripped 0 bases from V and 6 bases from J, with 9 bases between. CDR1 and CDR2 from the germline V gene are LNHNV and YYDKDF (reference sequence). Written as DNA, the CDR3 is TGTGCCACCAGCAGAGAGGACACACTTAATTCACCCCTCCACTTT. Its protein product is CATSREDTLNSPLHF.

This clonotype was recorded at least ten times. The rearrangement uses TRBV12-3 or TRBV12-4 and TRBJ2-3; the D gene is possibly TRBD2 (5 bases). V lost 3 bases and J lost 4, with 14 bases in between. This CDR3 spans 15 amino acids. The CDR3 spells CASSFIRWGADTQYF. CDR3 sequence (DNA): TGTGCCAGCAGTTTTATTCGCTGGGGAGCAGATACGCAGTATTTT.

J is TRBJ1-1 and V is TRBV2; D is possibly TRBD1 (5 bases). Germline V CDR1 and CDR2: SNHLY, FYNNEI. Trimming shortened V by 7 bases and J by 1 base, and 19 bases separated the two germline ends. The CDR3 totals 16 residues. CDR3 sequence (DNA): TGTGCCAGCATCGTAACAAACCGACAGCAGAACACTGAAGCTTTCTTT. Translated: CASIVTNRQQNTEAFF.

This clonotype was seen a few times. The rearrangement joins TRBV5-6 to TRBJ1-2; possible D gene TRBD1, 6 bases. Germline values: CDR1 SGHDT, CDR2 YYEEEE. The CDR3 has 14 residues. The V end lost 0 bases, the J end lost 8 bases, and 14 bases lay between the germline ends. The CDR3 region is CASSLDPRDTGYTF. DNA for the CDR3: TGTGCCAGCAGCTTGGATCCAAGGGACACAGGCTACACCTTC.

Ten or more counts support this clonotype. V is TRBV20-1 and J is TRBJ2-3; TRBD2 might be the D (7 bases). Germline V lookup: CDR1 DFQATT, CDR2 SNEGSKA (reference sequence). The CDR3 has 15 residues. Trimming took off 5 bases at V and 0 bases at J, with 15 bases between the two ends. CDR3 sequence (DNA): TGCAGTGCTCCTGGCCGGGGGGCCAGCACAGATACGCAGTATTTT. It encodes CSAPGRGASTDTQYF.

The chain carries TRBV5-1 and TRBJ2-7, with 8 bases aligning to TRBD1. In germline, CDR1 is SGHRS, CDR2 YFSETQ. The CDR3 covers 14 residues. The trim removed 0 bases at V and 4 bases at J, leaving 3 bases unmatched. The chain's CDR3 is CASSLGQGLYEQYF. CDR3 DNA: TGCGCCAGCAGCTTGGGACAGGGGTTATACGAGCAGTACTTC.

This clonotype was counted only a few times. The chain is built from TRBV20-1 and TRBJ2-2; the D call may be TRBD1 or TRBD2 (5 bases each). Germline lookup yields CDR1 DFQATT and CDR2 SNEGSKA (reference sequence). The CDR3 contains 13 residues. The ends were cut back, 2 bases at V and 8 bases at J, with 12 bases in the middle. CDR3 loop: CSARRGGGGELFF. The CDR3 bases are TGCAGTGCTAGAAGGGGTGGGGGAGGGGAGCTGTTTTTT.

This clonotype was seen many times. The chain couples TRBV7-8 to TRBJ2-7; no clear D. There are 15 residues in the CDR3. Trimming stripped 5 bases from V and 0 bases from J, with 14 bases between. Per germline, CDR1 SGHVS and CDR2 FQNEAQ. Written as DNA, the CDR3 is TGTGCCAGCAGCCCTATGGTCGGAAACTCCTACGAGCAGTACTTC. It is translated as CASSPMVGNSYEQYF.

The V gene is TRBV29-1, the J gene TRBJ2-5; D remains unclear. This CDR3 spans 10 amino acids. The germline gives CDR1 SQVTM, CDR2 ANQGSEA. V lost 4 bases to trimming and J lost 14 bases, with 14 bases between them. CDR3 protein: CSVGLDLLYF. CDR3 coding DNA: TGCAGCGTTGGGCTCGATTTGTTATACTTC. The complete variable domain, with remaining parts taken from reference TRBV29-1 and TRBJ2-5, reads SAVISQKPSRDICQRGTSLTIQCQVDSQVTMMFWYRQQPGQSLTLIATANQGSEATYESGFVIDKFPISRPNLTFSTLTVSNMSPEDSSIYLCSVGLDLLYFGPGTRLLVL.

In its sample, this clonotype was seen many times. V gene TRBV5-1 combines with J gene TRBJ1-2; no clear D gene. V was cut by 2 bases and J by 5 bases, with 10 bases left in between. Germline values: CDR1 SGHRS, CDR2 YFSETQ. The CDR3 consists of 13 residues. Written as DNA, the CDR3 is TGCGCCAGCAGCTTCGACACGGGTTATGGCTACACCTTC. Translating it yields CASSFDTGYGYTF. Variable domain in full (rest from reference TRBV5-1 and TRBJ1-2): KAGVTQTPRYLIKTRGQQVTLSCSPISGHRSVSWYQQTPGQGLQFLFEYFSETQRNKGNFPGRFSGRQFSNSRSEMNVSTLELGDSALYLCASSFDTGYGYTFGSGTRLTVV.

This clonotype appeared a few times. The chain recombines TRBV11-2 with TRBJ2-1; perhaps TRBD2 as D (6 bases). This CDR3 has 16 amino acids. The V gene's germline CDR1 is SGHAT and CDR2 FQNNGV. V was shortened by 5 bases and J by 7 bases, with 21 bases between the two germline ends. In DNA form, the CDR3 reads TGTGCCAGCAGCCCTCGGAGGGATGATCCGCTTAATGAGCAGTTCTTC. Its translation: CASSPRRDDPLNEQFF.

This clonotype was found many times. The chain recombines TRBV11-2 with TRBJ2-3, with D maybe TRBD2 (6 bases). V was clipped by 2 bases and J by 0 bases, with 15 bases between them. Per germline, CDR1 SGHAT and CDR2 FQNNGV. The CDR3 covers 17 residues. The CDR3 sequence is CASSLPRLVTSTDTQYF. For the CDR3, the DNA is TGTGCCAGCAGCTTACCCCGACTAGTGACCAGCACAGATACGCAGTATTTT.

This chain connects TRBV5-6 to TRBJ2-6; a possible D gene is TRBD1 (6 bases). CDR1 SGHDT and CDR2 YYEEEE come from the germline V gene. V was clipped by 4 bases and J by 2 bases, with 13 bases between them. CDR3 length: 16 residues. CDR3 sequence: CASSPRGRAGANVLTF. CDR3 coding DNA: TGTGCCAGCAGCCCCAGGGGCCGGGCTGGGGCCAACGTCCTGACTTTC.

This clonotype was found many times. The V and J genes are TRBV7-8 and TRBJ1-4, with D perhaps matching TRBD1 (5 bases). The CDR3 contains 15 residues. The V gene's germline CDR1 is SGHVS and CDR2 FQNEAQ. The V end lost 1 base, the J end lost 4 bases, and 10 bases lay between the germline ends. The CDR3 DNA reads as TGTGCCAGCAGCTTAGACAGGCGCCTTAATGAAAAACTGTTTTTT. Protein product: CASSLDRRLNEKLFF.

This clonotype appeared a few times. The V and J genes are TRBV6-1 and TRBJ2-7; D is unclear. Per germline, CDR1 MNHNS and CDR2 SASEGT. The CDR3 sequence is 15 residues long. Trimming took off 6 bases at V and 3 bases at J, with 18 bases between the two ends. The CDR3 region is CASSQAEESYYEQYF. DNA for the CDR3: TGTGCCAGCAGCCAAGCTGAGGAGAGCTACTACGAGCAGTACTTC.